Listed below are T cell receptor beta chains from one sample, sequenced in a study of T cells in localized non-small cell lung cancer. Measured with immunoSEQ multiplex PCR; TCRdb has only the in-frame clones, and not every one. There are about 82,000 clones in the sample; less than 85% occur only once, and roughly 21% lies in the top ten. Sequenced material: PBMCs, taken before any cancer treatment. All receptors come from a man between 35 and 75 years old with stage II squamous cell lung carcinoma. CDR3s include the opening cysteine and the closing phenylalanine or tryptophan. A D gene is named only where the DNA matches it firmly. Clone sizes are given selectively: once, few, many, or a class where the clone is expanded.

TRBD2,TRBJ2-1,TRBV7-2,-,CASSLAAGGYNEQFF,TGTGCCAGCAGCTTAGCAGCGGGAGGATACAATGAGCAGTTCTTC
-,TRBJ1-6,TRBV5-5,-,CASSLAAANSPLHF,TGTGCCAGCAGCTTGGCAGCCGCCAATTCACCCCTCCACTTT
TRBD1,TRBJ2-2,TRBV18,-,CASSPTGQGTGELFF,TGTGCCAGCTCACCTACGGGACAGGGAACCGGGGAGCTGTTTTTT
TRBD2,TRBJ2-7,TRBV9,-,CASSWGLAGEQYF,TGTGCCAGCAGCTGGGGACTAGCGGGCGAGCAGTACTTC
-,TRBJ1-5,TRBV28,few,CASSLGGFGNQPQHF,TGTGCCAGCAGTTTAGGAGGATTTGGGAATCAGCCCCAGCATTTT
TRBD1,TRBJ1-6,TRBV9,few,CASSVGQGGNSPLHF,TGTGCCAGCAGCGTCGGACAGGGCGGCAATTCACCCCTCCACTTT
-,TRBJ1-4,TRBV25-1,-,CASAGTYVDEKLFF,TGTGCCAGCGCCGGGACGTACGTTGATGAAAAACTGTTTTTT
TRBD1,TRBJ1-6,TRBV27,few,CASSQGQGTGSPLHF,TGTGCCAGCAGTCAAGGACAGGGAACGGGTTCACCCCTCCACTTT
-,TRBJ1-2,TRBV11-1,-,CASSLGSEDYGYTF,TGTGCCAGCAGCTTAGGGTCAGAAGACTATGGCTACACCTTC
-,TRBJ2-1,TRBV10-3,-,CAISEGGVYVNEQFF,TGTGCCATCAGTGAGGGTGGGGTCTATGTCAATGAGCAGTTCTTC
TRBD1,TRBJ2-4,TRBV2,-,CASRRDSVAKNIQYF,TGTGCCAGCAGACGGGACAGCGTAGCCAAAAACATTCAGTACTTC
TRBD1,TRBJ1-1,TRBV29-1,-,CSVRTGASNTEAFF,TGCAGCGTCAGAACAGGGGCAAGTAACACTGAAGCTTTCTTT
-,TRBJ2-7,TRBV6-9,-,CASSGPTEVYEQYF,TGTGCCAGCAGTGGGCCAACGGAAGTCTACGAGCAGTACTTC
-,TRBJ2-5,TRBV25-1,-,CASRQAGSETQYF,TGTGCCAGCAGGCAGGCAGGTTCAGAGACCCAGTACTTC
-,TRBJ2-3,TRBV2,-,CASSERQGRTDTQYF,TGTGCCAGCAGTGAACGGCAGGGGAGGACAGATACGCAGTATTTT
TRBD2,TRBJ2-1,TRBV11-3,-,CASSLGTSGGNEQFF,TGTGCCAGCAGCTTAGGAACTAGCGGGGGCAATGAGCAGTTCTTC
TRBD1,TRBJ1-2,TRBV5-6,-,CASSLGDRENYGYTF,TGTGCCAGCAGCCTGGGGGACAGAGAAAACTATGGCTACACCTTC
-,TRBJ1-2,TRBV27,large,CASSLNSGTQQGYTF,TGTGCCAGCAGTTTAAACTCCGGGACTCAACAGGGCTACACCTTC
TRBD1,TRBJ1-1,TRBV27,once,CASSFRTGRKGEAFF,TGTGCCAGCAGTTTTCGGACAGGGCGTAAGGGTGAAGCTTTCTTT
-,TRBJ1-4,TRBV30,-,CAWKGGLGYEKLFF,TGTGCCTGGAAAGGGGGGCTGGGGTATGAAAAACTGTTTTTT
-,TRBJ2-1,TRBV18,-,CASSPRQHDEQFF,TGTGCCAGCTCACCACGACAGCACGATGAGCAGTTCTTC
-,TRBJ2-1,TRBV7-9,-,CASSSELTYPGEQFF,TGTGCCAGCAGCTCAGAATTAACCTACCCGGGTGAGCAGTTCTTC
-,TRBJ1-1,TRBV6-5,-,CASTLGGNTEAFF,TGTGCCAGCACCCTGGGCGGGAACACTGAAGCTTTCTTT
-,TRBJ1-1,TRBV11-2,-,CASSLTSQFSGIDEAFF,TGTGCCAGCAGCTTAACCTCGCAGTTCTCGGGGATCGATGAAGCTTTCTTT
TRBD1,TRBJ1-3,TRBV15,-,CATSTGGDRAGNTIYF,TGTGCCACCAGCACGGGGGGGGACAGAGCTGGAAACACCATATATTTT
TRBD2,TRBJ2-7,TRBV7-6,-,CASSKLAGGSYEQYF,TGTGCCAGCAGCAAGCTAGCGGGGGGATCCTACGAGCAGTACTTC
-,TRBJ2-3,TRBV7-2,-,CAARGGGPSTDTQYF,TGTGCGGCCAGGGGGGGAGGGCCGAGCACAGATACGCAGTATTTT
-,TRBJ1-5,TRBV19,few,CASSIGRRGQPQHF,TGTGCCAGTAGTATCGGACGGCGGGGGCAGCCCCAGCATTTT
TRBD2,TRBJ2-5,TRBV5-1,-,CASSFGTSGIYETQYF,TGCGCCAGCAGCTTCGGGACTAGCGGGATCTATGAGACCCAGTACTTC
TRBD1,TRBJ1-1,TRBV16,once,CASSPGQGNTEAFF,TGTGCCAGCAGCCCCGGACAGGGGAACACTGAAGCTTTCTTT
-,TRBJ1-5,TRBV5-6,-,CASSLGGLGNQPQHF,TGTGCCAGCAGCTTGGGCGGGTTGGGCAATCAGCCCCAGCATTTT
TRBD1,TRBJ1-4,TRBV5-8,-,CASSQGTGGFIEKLFF,TGTGCCAGCAGCCAGGGTACAGGGGGATTTATTGAAAAACTGTTTTTT
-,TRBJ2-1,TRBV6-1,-,CASSERGGIVVHEQFF,TGTGCCAGCAGTGAGCGGGGTGGGATTGTGGTCCATGAGCAGTTCTTC
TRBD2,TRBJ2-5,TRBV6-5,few,CASSPSGTETQYF,TGTGCCAGCAGCCCTAGCGGGACAGAGACCCAGTACTTC
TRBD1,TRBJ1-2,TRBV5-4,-,CASSSARQGDYGYTF,TGTGCCAGCAGCTCCGCTAGACAGGGGGACTATGGCTACACCTTC
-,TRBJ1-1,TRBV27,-,CASSLSQGTYTEAFF,TGTGCCAGCAGTTTATCACAGGGAACGTACACTGAAGCTTTCTTT
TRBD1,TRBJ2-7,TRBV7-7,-,CASSPEAGGNEQYF,TGTGCTAGCAGCCCGGAGGCAGGGGGCAACGAGCAGTACTTC
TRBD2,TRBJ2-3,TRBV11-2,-,CASSPGTSGGFTDTQYF,TGTGCCAGCAGCCCCGGGACTAGCGGGGGATTCACAGATACGCAGTATTTT
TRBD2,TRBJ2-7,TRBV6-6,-,CASSYGRGGSNEQYF,TGTGCCAGCAGTTACGGACGCGGGGGAAGCAACGAGCAGTACTTC
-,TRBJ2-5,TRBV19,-,CASSTRASQETQYF,TGTGCCAGTAGTACTCGGGCCAGCCAAGAGACCCAGTACTTC
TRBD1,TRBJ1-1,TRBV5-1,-,CASSSGQGARSTEAFF,TGCGCCAGCAGCTCGGGACAGGGGGCGAGGAGCACTGAAGCTTTCTTT
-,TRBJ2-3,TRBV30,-,CAWEGNTQYF,TGTGCCTGGGAGGGCAATACGCAGTATTTT
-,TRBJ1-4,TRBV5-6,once,CASSPGGTNEKLFF,TGTGCCAGCAGTCCGGGGGGGACGAATGAAAAACTGTTTTTT
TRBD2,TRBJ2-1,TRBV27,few,CASSPGTSGDNEQFF,TGTGCCAGCAGTCCCGGGACTAGCGGGGATAATGAGCAGTTCTTC
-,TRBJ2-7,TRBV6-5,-,CASEIGNYEQYF,TGTGCCAGCGAGATAGGGAACTACGAGCAGTACTTC
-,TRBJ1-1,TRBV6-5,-,CASSYLGSIEAFF,TGTGCCAGCAGTTACTTAGGCAGTATTGAAGCTTTCTTT
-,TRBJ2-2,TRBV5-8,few,CASSLGQNTGELFF,TGTGCCAGCAGCTTGGGACAGAACACCGGGGAGCTGTTTTTT
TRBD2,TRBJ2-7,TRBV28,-,CASRPGLAGVYEQYF,TGTGCCAGCAGGCCCGGACTAGCGGGAGTTTACGAGCAGTACTTC
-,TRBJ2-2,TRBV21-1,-,CASTQREDRRSESANTGELFF,TGTGCCAGCACCCAAAGGGAGGACAGACGAAGCGAGAGCGCGAACACCGGGGAGCTGTTTTTT
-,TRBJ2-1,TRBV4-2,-,CASSRPASGYNEQFF,TGTGCCAGCAGCCGACCGGCGAGCGGTTACAATGAGCAGTTCTTC
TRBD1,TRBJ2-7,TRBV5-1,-,CASSSRQGASYEQYF,TGCGCCAGCAGCTCCCGACAGGGGGCCTCCTACGAGCAGTACTTC
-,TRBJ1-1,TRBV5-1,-,CASSSLGETEAFF,TGCGCCAGCAGCTCCCTCGGGGAAACTGAAGCTTTCTTT
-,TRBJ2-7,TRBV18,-,CASSSKGAVSSYEQYF,TGTGCCAGCTCTTCAAAAGGGGCGGTGAGCTCCTACGAGCAGTACTTC
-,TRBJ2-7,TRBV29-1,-,CSVGGYEQYF,TGCAGCGTTGGCGGCTACGAGCAGTACTTC
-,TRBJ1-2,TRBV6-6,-,CASSYPGGANYGYTF,TGTGCCAGCAGTTACCCGGGGGGGGCTAATTATGGCTACACCTTC
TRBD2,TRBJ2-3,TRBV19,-,CASSPRLAGGTDTQYF,TGTGCCAGTAGCCCCCGACTAGCGGGGGGCACAGATACGCAGTATTTT
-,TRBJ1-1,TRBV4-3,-,CASSQDRPMNTEAFF,TGCGCCAGCAGCCAAGATAGACCTATGAACACTGAAGCTTTCTTT
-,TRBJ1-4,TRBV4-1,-,CASSQEREKLFF,TGCGCCAGCAGCCAAGAACGGGAAAAACTGTTTTTT